The 14 T cell receptor beta chains below all came from one sample that was sequenced in a study of blood T cell repertoires in COVID-19. Sequencing used immunoSEQ multiplex PCR; TCRdb keeps in-frame clones, though not all of them. The sample records 150,000 to 200,000 clones, approximately 92% being singletons. Sequenced material: PBMCs or T cells enriched from blood (not recorded which). The origin of the receptors is a woman in her thirties or forties with acute COVID-19.

The V gene is TRBV5-3, the J gene TRBJ2-1; a weak D match, TRBD1 (5 bases). TRBV5-3 is given ORF status, its function remaining uncertain. The CDR3 is 16 residues long. Trimming cost V 5 bases and J 4 bases, with 19 bases left between them. The CDR3 loop reads CARSRYLRGLYNEQFF. The DNA of the CDR3 is TGTGCCAGAAGTCGATACTTAAGGGGCCTTTACAATGAGCAGTTCTTC.

This sequence joins TRBV2 and TRBJ1-1, with a weak D call TRBD1 (6 bases). V was cut by 4 bases and J by 1 base, with 7 bases left in between. The CDR3 is 13 amino acids. The germline V gene has CDR1 SNHLY and CDR2 FYNNEI. Here the CDR3 reads CASSAGQNTEAFF. CDR3 coding DNA: TGTGCCAGCAGTGCGGGACAGAACACTGAAGCTTTCTTT.

The gene calls are TRBV30 and TRBJ1-2, with D uncertain. The CDR3 is made up of 14 amino acids. Germline lookup yields CDR1 GTSNPN and CDR2 SVGIG (reference sequence). Trimming shortened V by 0 bases and J by 8 bases, and 16 bases separated the two germline ends. CDR3 bases: TGTGCCTGGAGTGTTCATCTCTGGAGAGAGGGCTACACCTTC. As protein: CAWSVHLWREGYTF.

The chain couples TRBV18 to TRBJ2-3, with 14 positions matching TRBD2. There are 18 residues in the CDR3. Germline loops: CDR1 KGHSH, CDR2 LQKENI. Trimming removed 5 bases from V and 0 bases from J; junction bases left unmatched: 7. The CDR3 DNA is TGTGCCAGCTCATCAGACCGGACTAGCGGGGGGAGCACAGATACGCAGTATTTT. This encodes CASSSDRTSGGSTDTQYF.

The chain carries TRBV7-8 and TRBJ1-1; TRBD1 matches at 7 bases. V lost 5 bases and J lost 8; bases outside the gene matches: 8. CDR3 length: 13 amino acids. Germline V gene data show CDR1 as SGHVS and CDR2 as FQNEAQ. The CDR3 bases are TGTGCCAGCAGCGCAGGGGGAGGCTTCGAAGCTTTCTTT. This translates into CASSAGGGFEAFF.

The chain links TRBV19 to TRBJ1-1; D unclear. Trimming took 4 bases from V and 5 from J, leaving 8 bases between them. The germline gives CDR1 LNHDA, CDR2 SQIVND (reference sequence). This CDR3 contains 12 residues. CDR3 in amino acids: CASSNGRTEAFF. For the CDR3, the DNA is TGTGCCAGTAGTAACGGGAGGACTGAAGCTTTCTTT.

This chain links TRBV7-2 with TRBJ2-1; D uncertain. The V gene lost 1 base and the J gene lost 6 bases, with 16 bases spanning the gap. Germline V gene lookup returns CDR1 SGHTA and CDR2 FQGNSA. This CDR3 has 16 amino acids. CDR3 loop: CASSLGGTRRRNEQFF. The CDR3 nucleotides read TGTGCCAGCAGCTTAGGAGGCACCCGAAGGCGCAATGAGCAGTTCTTC.

In its sample, this clone was seen a few times. The V gene is TRBV5-6, the J gene TRBJ2-1; maybe TRBD2 (6 bases). This CDR3 region has 16 residues. V was clipped by 1 base and J by 7 bases, with 18 bases between them. The germline CDR1 and CDR2 sequences are SGHDT and YYEEEE. Written as DNA, the CDR3 is TGTGCCAGCAGCTTGCGGGGGATCTCGTATGGGAATGAGCAGTTCTTC. Translating it yields CASSLRGISYGNEQFF.

V gene TRBV6-5 combines with J gene TRBJ1-5; D uncertain. CDR3 length equals 13 residues. The V end lost 7 bases, the J end lost 2 bases, and 9 bases lay between the germline ends. Germline V lookup: CDR1 MNHEY, CDR2 SVGAGI. The CDR3 spells CASTSLGNQPQHF. The CDR3 DNA reads TGTGCCAGCACCAGTTTGGGCAATCAGCCCCAGCATTTT.

The CDR3, as DNA: TGCGCCAGCAGCCCCGTTTGGACTAGCGGGAGTGTCTACGAGCAGTACTTC. Translating it yields CASSPVWTSGSVYEQYF. The rearrangement joins TRBV5-1 to TRBJ2-7; 13 bases line up with TRBD2. CDR1 and CDR2 from the germline V gene are SGHRS and YFSETQ. V shed 4 bases and J 3 bases; nucleotides not matched to a gene: 10. The CDR3 is 17 residues long.

The chain has TRBV19 and TRBJ2-5; TRBD2 might be the D (6 bases). Trimming stripped 3 bases from V and 3 bases from J, with 14 bases between. This CDR3 contains 15 residues. Germline values: CDR1 LNHDA, CDR2 SQIVND (reference sequence). The DNA of the CDR3 is TGTGCCAGTAGTATCGGGAGAGGGGAGGAAGAGACCCAGTACTTC. Its protein product is CASSIGRGEEETQYF.

This clone was seen only a few times. The J gene is TRBJ2-1, the V gene TRBV20-1, with TRBD2 identical over 7 bases. V was clipped by 3 bases and J by 7 bases; unmatched bases: 12. Looked up from germline, CDR1 is DFQATT and CDR2 is SNEGSKA (reference sequence). The CDR3 totals 15 residues. CDR3 sequence (DNA): TGCAGTGCTAGTCGCGGCGGGGGAGGTAGAAATGAGCAGTTCTTC. Translated: CSASRGGGGRNEQFF.

V and J are TRBV27 and TRBJ1-1; no firm D call. V gave up 9 bases and J gave up 5 bases, with 19 bases separating them. CDR1 is MNHEY and CDR2 is SMNVEV in the germline V gene (reference sequence). The CDR3 is made up of 14 amino acids. This CDR3 reads CASRPLEGGTEAFF. The CDR3 DNA follows: TGTGCCAGTAGGCCCTTGGAGGGCGGGACTGAAGCTTTCTTT.

V usage is TRBV25-1 and J usage is TRBJ1-1, with a possible D match to TRBD1 (6 bases). Germline CDR1 is MGHDK and CDR2 is SYGVNS. CDR3 length equals 14 residues. Trimming took off 3 bases at V and 5 bases at J, with 13 bases between the two ends. As DNA, the CDR3 is TGTGCCAGCAGTGATGTACAGGGCAATACTGAAGCTTTCTTT. This codes for CASSDVQGNTEAFF.